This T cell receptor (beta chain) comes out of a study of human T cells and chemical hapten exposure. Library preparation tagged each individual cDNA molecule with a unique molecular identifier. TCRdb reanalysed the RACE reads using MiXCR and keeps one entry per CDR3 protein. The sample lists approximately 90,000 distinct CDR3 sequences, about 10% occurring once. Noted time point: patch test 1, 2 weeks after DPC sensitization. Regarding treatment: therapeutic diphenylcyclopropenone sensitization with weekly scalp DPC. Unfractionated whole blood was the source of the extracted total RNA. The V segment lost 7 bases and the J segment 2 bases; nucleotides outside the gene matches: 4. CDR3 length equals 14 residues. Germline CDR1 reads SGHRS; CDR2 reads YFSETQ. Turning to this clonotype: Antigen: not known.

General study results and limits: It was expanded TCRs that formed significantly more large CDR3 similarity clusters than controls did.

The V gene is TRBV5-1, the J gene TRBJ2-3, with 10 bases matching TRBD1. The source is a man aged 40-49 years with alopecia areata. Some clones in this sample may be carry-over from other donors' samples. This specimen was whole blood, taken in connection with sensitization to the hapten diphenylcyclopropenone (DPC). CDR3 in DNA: TGCGCCAGCCGACAGGGGGCCTACACAGATACGCAGTATTTT. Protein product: CASRQGAYTDTQYF.